Shown below are 18 T cell receptor beta chains from a single sample sequenced in a study of OX40 agonist ivuxolimab in advanced cancers. Measured with immunoSEQ multiplex PCR; TCRdb has only the in-frame clones, and not every one. In the table there are 70,000 or so clones, 86% of which are singletons. The material sequenced was CD4+ or CD8+ T cells sorted from blood, taken in a trial of the OX40 agonist ivuxolimab. The origin of the receptors is an adult with an advanced solid tumor such as melanoma, head and neck, liver or kidney cancer.

This clone has just one count. The genes are TRBV28 and TRBJ1-1; possible D gene TRBD1, 5 bases. The CDR3 spans 16 residues. The ends were cut back, 5 bases at V and 3 bases at J, with 19 bases in the middle. Looked up from germline, CDR1 is MDHEN and CDR2 is SYDVKM. For the CDR3, the DNA is TGTGCCAGCAGTCCCCATGGGGCAGGGATGCACACTGAAGCTTTCTTT. It specifies CASSPHGAGMHTEAFF.

This rearrangement joins TRBV18 to TRBJ1-4; D is possibly TRBD1 (5 bases). Between the trimmed V and J ends, which lost 3 bases and 0 bases, there was a span of 17 bases. Germline V gene sequence: CDR1 KGHSH, CDR2 LQKENI. The CDR3 spans 18 residues. The CDR3 loop reads CASSPSQATLATNEKLFF. CDR3 nucleotide sequence: TGTGCCAGCTCACCGTCACAGGCTACCCTTGCAACTAATGAAAAACTGTTTTTT. Supplemented by reference TRBV18 and TRBJ1-4, the full variable domain reads NAGVMQNPRHLVRRRGQEARLRCSPMKGHSHVYWYRQLPEEGLKFMVYLQKENIIDESGMPKERFSAEFPKEGPSILRIQQVVRGDSAAYFCASSPSQATLATNEKLFFGSGTQLSVL.

The rearrangement joins TRBV4-1 to TRBJ2-1, with 7 bases matching TRBD1. Looked up from germline, CDR1 is MGHRA and CDR2 is YSYEKL. V was pared by 0 bases and J by 7 bases, with 12 bases of the junction left unmatched. The CDR3 contains 17 residues. CDR3 region: CASSQDRGRGIGNEQFF. CDR3 nucleotide sequence: TGCGCCAGCAGCCAAGATCGGGGCAGGGGGATAGGGAATGAGCAGTTCTTC.

V usage is TRBV5-4 and J usage is TRBJ2-7; possible D gene TRBD2, 6 bases. CDR1 SGHNT and CDR2 YYREEE come from the germline V gene (reference sequence). Trimming shortened V by 3 bases and J by 7 bases, and 17 bases separated the two germline ends. The length of the CDR3 is 14 residues. The CDR3 nucleotides read TGTGCCAGCAGCTCACTAGCTGACTACGAGGAGCAGTACTTC. Amino acid sequence: CASSSLADYEEQYF.

The chain has TRBV6-6 and TRBJ2-7; D not resolved. The CDR3 loop spans 14 amino acids. Germline lookup yields CDR1 MNHNY and CDR2 SVGAGI (reference sequence). V was pared by 2 bases and J by 0 bases, with 8 bases between. The CDR3 nucleotides are TGTGCCAGCAGTTACCATGACACCTCCTACGAGCAGTACTTC. Amino acid sequence: CASSYHDTSYEQYF.

This clone is labeled medium-sized (0.01 to 0.1%). The genes are TRBV27 and TRBJ2-1; no firm D call. Looked up from germline, CDR1 is MNHEY and CDR2 is SMNVEV (reference sequence). V lost 2 bases and J 6 bases, leaving 2 bases between the germline ends. This CDR3 contains 11 residues. CDR3 residues: CASSLSNEQFF. In DNA form, the CDR3 reads TGTGCCAGCAGTTTAAGCAATGAGCAGTTCTTC.

V usage is TRBV29-1 and J usage is TRBJ2-7; D perhaps matches TRBD1 (6 bases). This CDR3 spans 12 amino acids. The germline CDR1 and CDR2 sequences are SQVTM and ANQGSEA. Trimming took off 7 bases at V and 2 bases at J, with 12 bases between the two ends. The CDR3 region has the DNA TGCAGCGCCAAAACAGGGCCCTACGAGCAGTACTTC. This encodes CSAKTGPYEQYF.

The rearrangement uses TRBV5-1 and TRBJ2-3; weak D call: TRBD2 (6 bases). Trimming stripped 1 base from V and 15 bases from J, with 15 bases between. Germline V gene sequence: CDR1 SGHRS, CDR2 YFSETQ. The CDR3 consists of 12 residues. The CDR3, as DNA: TGCGCCAGCAGCTTGAGGAGGGACCGCATCTATTTT. This sequence encodes CASSLRRDRIYF.

CDR3 DNA: TGCGCCAGCAGCGGGGGACGTGAGGGAGAGACCCAGTACTTC. This gives the protein CASSGGREGETQYF. This chain connects TRBV5-1 to TRBJ2-5, with D perhaps TRBD1 or TRBD2 (5 bases each). This CDR3 spans 14 amino acids. V was cut by 4 bases and J by 4 bases, with 14 bases left in between. CDR1 and CDR2 (germline): SGHRS, YFSETQ.

The chain recombines TRBV5-4 with TRBJ1-1, with 7 bases that match TRBD1. Trimming took 4 bases from V and 1 from J; bases not matched to a gene: 10. The germline gives CDR1 SGHNT, CDR2 YYREEE (reference sequence). The CDR3 has 16 amino acids. The CDR3, as DNA: TGTGCCAGCAGCCCGACAGGGTCGGGGGCGAACACTGAAGCTTTCTTT. Translation gives CASSPTGSGANTEAFF.

The chain links TRBV9 to TRBJ2-1; 7 bases line up with TRBD2. The V gene's germline CDR1 is SGDLS and CDR2 YYNGEE. V lost 2 bases, J lost 7 bases, and 9 bases stayed unmatched. This CDR3 has 15 amino acids. The CDR3 nucleotides are TGTGCCAGCAGCGTGGTGGAGAGCGGGGCTAATGAGCAGTTCTTC. Translating gives CASSVVESGANEQFF.

This chain links TRBV6-1 with TRBJ1-6; D not certain. The V gene lost 7 bases and the J gene lost 8 bases, with 18 bases spanning the gap. CDR1 is MNHNS, CDR2 SASEGT, per germline. The CDR3 has 15 residues. Here the CDR3 reads CASTLNGRKDSPLHF. In DNA, the CDR3 is TGTGCCAGCACATTGAATGGGAGGAAAGATTCACCCCTCCACTTT.

The chain couples TRBV10-3 to TRBJ2-6; a weak D match, TRBD1 (6 bases). The V and J ends lost 0 bases and 2 bases respectively, with 8 bases between them. From germline, CDR1 is ENHRY and CDR2 SYGVKD. The CDR3 is made up of 16 amino acids. CDR3 residues: CAISESGGPGANVLTF. For the CDR3, the DNA is TGTGCCATCAGTGAGTCTGGGGGCCCTGGGGCCAACGTCCTGACTTTC.

V gene TRBV7-9 combines with J gene TRBJ2-3; 10 nucleotides match TRBD1. V lost 3 bases and J lost 4; bases outside the gene matches: 7. Germline CDR1 SEHNR, CDR2 FQNEAQ (reference sequence). The CDR3 totals 16 residues. The CDR3 DNA reads as TGTGCCAGCAGCTTCAAGACAGGGGGCTATGCAGATACGCAGTATTTT. Translation gives CASSFKTGGYADTQYF.

The chain has TRBV29-1 and TRBJ1-2; a weak D match, TRBD1 (5 bases). Germline lookup yields CDR1 SQVTM and CDR2 ANQGSEA. V was shortened by 8 bases and J by 5 bases, with 15 bases between the two germline ends. The length of the CDR3 is 12 residues. CDR3 in DNA: TGCAGCTCGGGACCGGCTTCGTATGGCTACACCTTC. It is translated as CSSGPASYGYTF.

The V call is TRBV7-8, the J call TRBJ2-7, with TRBD2 identical over 8 bases. Germline CDR1 is SGHVS and CDR2 is FQNEAQ. Trimming at V came to 5 bases and at J to 4 bases, leaving 16 bases not matched to a gene. The CDR3 contains 17 residues. DNA of the CDR3: TGTGCCAGCAGCCCCCCGAAAGGCGGGGGGCCCTCTTACGAGCAGTACTTC. Translating gives CASSPPKGGGPSYEQYF. Full variable domain (remainder filled in from reference TRBV7-8 and TRBJ2-7): GAGVSQSPRYKVAKRGQDVALRCDPISGHVSLFWYQQALGQGPEFLTYFQNEAQLDKSGLPSDRFFAERPEGSVSTLKIQRTQQEDSAVYLCASSPPKGGGPSYEQYFGPGTRLTVT.

J is TRBJ1-3 and V is TRBV27; D is perhaps TRBD1 (6 bases). Per the germline V gene, CDR1 is MNHEY and CDR2 is SMNVEV (reference sequence). This CDR3 has 13 residues. Between the trimmed V and J ends, which lost 6 bases and 0 bases, there was a span of 6 bases. CDR3: CASSRGSGNTIYF. The CDR3 DNA follows: TGTGCCAGCAGCAGGGGCTCTGGAAACACCATATATTTT.

V is TRBV30 and J is TRBJ2-3; 7 positions agree with TRBD2. The ends lost 0 bases at V and 2 bases at J; junction bases unmatched: 8. The CDR3 has 16 residues. Germline V CDR1 and CDR2: GTSNPN, SVGIG (reference sequence). In nucleotides, the CDR3 is TGTGCCTGGAGTGTACTGGCGCGGGGGTTCACAGATACGCAGTATTTT. Encoded protein: CAWSVLARGFTDTQYF.